The 2 T cell receptor beta chains reported below all come from one sample, sequenced in a study of cytomegalovirus exposure and HLA in healthy donors (dated by TCRdb to 2016 to 2017). Preparation of the library involved the immunoSEQ multiplex PCR assay. The immuneACCESS repertoire file appears here via TCRdb, limited to in-frame rearrangements. These files lack a portion of the clones; in checked studies, under half of the deficit traces to unresolved V genes, and the cause of the others is not known. For this sample there are more than 250,000 clones; less than 95% appear just once. The ten largest account for 3% to 3.5% of the sample. The specimen was PBMCs. The source of these receptors is a woman under 40 in good health and CMV-seronegative.

CDR3 sequence (DNA): TGTGCCAGCAGTTTCGAGGACACCCAAGAGACCCAGTACTTC. It encodes CASSFEDTQETQYF. The chain uses TRBV28 and TRBJ2-5; a weak D match, TRBD1 (5 bases). V was pared by 3 bases and J by 1 base, with 9 bases between. The CDR3 has 14 amino acids. From germline, CDR1 is MDHEN and CDR2 SYDVKM.

This chain uses TRBV6-1 with TRBJ2-5; 9 bases match TRBD2. Losses at the gene ends were 6 bases for V and 1 base for J; bases not matched to a gene: 6. The CDR3 has 15 residues. Germline CDR1 and CDR2: MNHNS and SASEGT. The CDR3 spells CASSELTSGQETQYF. CDR3 nucleotides: TGTGCCAGCAGCGAACTGACTAGCGGCCAAGAGACCCAGTACTTC.